The clone carrying this T cell receptor (beta chain) showed up just a few times. Trimming left V 4 bases short and J 6 bases short, with 10 bases between. The germline CDR1 and CDR2 sequences are LGHNA and YSLEER. This CDR3 is 13 amino acids long. These data originate in a study of blood T cell repertoires in COVID-19. Study summary: Acute and convalescent COVID-19 specimens originated in the United States, Italy and Spain. T cells, B-cell-depleted T cells, or PBMCs supplied cDNA or gDNA.

Source study methods: From reference gene primer amplification, estimates of nucleated cell counts were derived. The repertoire was sequenced with immunoSEQ multiplex PCR; TCRdb's copy has only in-frame clones and lacks some. The D gene and trimming were derived from the DNA, and the V and J assignments and clone size from that table. The table shows about 210,000 clones, with 80% occurring only once. The sample taken for sequencing was peripheral blood. This chain connects TRBV4-3 to TRBJ1-5, with D unresolved. The receptor comes from a human donor in a cohort sampled during active COVID-19. CDR3 nucleotides: TGCGCCAGCAGCCCCCGGCCAGGTCAGCCCCAGCATTTT. Translated: CASSPRPGQPQHF.